This is a list of T cell receptor beta chains from one sample in a study of breast tumors, draining lymph nodes, adjacent tissues. TCRdb redid the calling of the multiplex PCR reads with MiXCR, one entry per CDR3 protein. The table has about 66,000 distinct CDR3 sequences, approximately 47% seen once. The sequencing input was breast tumor tissue. The receptors derive from a female donor with breast cancer. Some clones in this sample may be carry-over from other donors' samples. The CDR3 runs from the conserved cysteine through the conserved F or W. The order of the fields is J gene, D gene, V gene, clone size, CDR3 protein, CDR3 DNA. A D gene is named only where the DNA matches it firmly. Clone size is not always given. Where it is, it says once, few, many or a class for expanded clones.

J: TRBJ1-3; D: .; V: TRBV11-2; size: many; CDR3: CASSLEAQLGNTIYF; DNA: TGTGCCAGCAGCTTAGAAGCACAACTTGGAAACACCATATATTTT
J: TRBJ1-3; D: .; V: TRBV19; size: many; CDR3: CASSMGQLGNTIYF; DNA: TGTGCCAGTAGTATGGGGCAGCTCGGAAACACCATATATTTT
J: TRBJ1-5; D: TRBD1; V: TRBV7-7; size: .; CDR3: CAFRTGVWGSNQPQHF; DNA: TGTGCTTTCCGGACAGGGGTGTGGGGGAGCAATCAGCCCCAGCATTTT
J: TRBJ1-2; D: .; V: TRBV12-3/TRBV12-4; size: .; CDR3: CASSLPGLPYYGYPF; DNA: TGTGCCAGCAGTTTACCCGGCCTGCCCTACTATGGCTACCCCTTC
J: TRBJ2-7; D: TRBD2; V: TRBV6-5; size: many; CDR3: CASSHALAGHYEQYF; DNA: TGTGCCAGCAGTCACGCGTTAGCGGGACACTACGAGCAGTACTTC
J: TRBJ2-3; D: .; V: TRBV9; size: .; CDR3: CASSSTDGYYNEQYF; DNA: TGTGCCAGCAGCTCCACGGACGGCTACTACAATGAGCAGTATTTT
J: TRBJ1-1; D: .; V: TRBV6-6; size: .; CDR3: CASTMTAYNEAFF; DNA: TGTGCCAGCACCATGACGGCGTACAATGAAGCTTTCTTT
J: TRBJ2-7; D: .; V: TRBV25-1; size: many; CDR3: CASSVGGASGEQYF; DNA: TGTGCCAGCAGTGTGGGGGGGGCGTCCGGCGAGCAGTACTTC
J: TRBJ1-5; D: .; V: TRBV20-1; size: many; CDR3: CSARDEGSWQPQHF; DNA: TGCAGTGCTAGAGATGAGGGCTCCTGGCAGCCCCAGCATTTT
J: TRBJ2-3; D: TRBD1; V: TRBV6-6; size: many; CDR3: CASRRGQFFLGSDTQYF; DNA: TGTGCCAGCAGGAGGGGACAGTTCTTTTTGGGTTCAGATACGCAGTATTTT
J: TRBJ1-4; D: .; V: TRBV5-1; size: .; CDR3: CASSLARRGDEKLFF; DNA: TGCGCCAGCAGCTTGGCCAGGCGAGGGGATGAAAAACTGTTTTTT
J: TRBJ1-1; D: .; V: TRBV3-1; size: .; CDR3: CASSQGDGVNTEAFF; DNA: TGTGCCAGCAGTCAAGGGGACGGGGTGAACACTGAAGCTTTCTTT
J: TRBJ2-1; D: .; V: TRBV13; size: .; CDR3: CATSIGVDAYNEQFF; DNA: TGTGCCACCAGTATCGGGGTAGATGCCTACAATGAGCAGTTCTTC
J: TRBJ1-5; D: .; V: TRBV19; size: .; CDR3: CASSTVQFLGVYCLWHF; DNA: TGTGCCAGTAGTACCGTCCAATTCCTGGGGGTATATTGTTTGTGGCATTTT
J: TRBJ2-2; D: TRBD2; V: TRBV2; size: many; CDR3: CASTQPRLAGATGELFF; DNA: TGTGCCAGCACTCAACCCCGACTAGCGGGGGCCACCGGGGAGCTGTTTTTT
J: TRBJ2-3; D: .; V: TRBV11-3; size: .; CDR3: CASSSQGTSTDTQYF; DNA: TGTGCCAGCAGCTCGCAGGGGACTAGCACAGATACGCAGTATTTT
J: TRBJ2-1; D: .; V: TRBV20-1; size: .; CDR3: CSAHTSSYYNEQFF; DNA: TGCAGTGCTCACACTAGCTCGTACTACAATGAGCAGTTCTTC
J: TRBJ1-5; D: .; V: TRBV7-2; size: .; CDR3: CASSGTSGRGNEHF; DNA: TGTGCCAGCAGCGGGACTAGCGGGAGGGGCAATGAGCATTTT
J: TRBJ2-7; D: .; V: TRBV6-5; size: many; CDR3: CASRNPSGSEQYF; DNA: TGTGCCAGCAGGAACCCGTCGGGATCCGAGCAGTACTTC
J: TRBJ2-2; D: .; V: TRBV27; size: .; CDR3: CASSPLGGSTGELFF; DNA: TGTGCCAGCAGCCCCCTCGGGGGCAGTACCGGGGAGCTGTTTTTT
J: TRBJ2-7; D: .; V: TRBV4-2; size: many; CDR3: CASSQETRGEGYSYEQYF; DNA: TGTGCCAGCAGCCAAGAAACTCGAGGGGAAGGTTACTCCTACGAGCAGTACTTC
J: TRBJ1-2; D: .; V: TRBV9; size: .; CDR3: CASSVAPGAGGYTF; DNA: TGTGCCAGCAGCGTAGCCCCGGGTGCGGGAGGCTACACCTTC
J: TRBJ1-5; D: .; V: TRBV5-4; size: many; CDR3: CASSLDNQPQHF; DNA: TGTGCCAGCAGCTTGGACAATCAGCCCCAGCATTTT
J: TRBJ2-1; D: .; V: TRBV29-1; size: .; CDR3: CSVGGGPSYNEQFF; DNA: TGCAGCGTGGGGGGGGGGCCCTCGTACAATGAGCAGTTCTTC
J: TRBJ2-1; D: TRBD2; V: TRBV12-3/TRBV12-4; size: many; CDR3: CASSTLAAHYNEQFF; DNA: TGTGCCAGCAGCACTCTAGCGGCTCACTACAATGAGCAGTTCTTC
J: TRBJ2-5; D: TRBD2; V: TRBV28; size: many; CDR3: CASSPVTSGPQETQYF; DNA: TGTGCCAGCAGTCCAGTGACTAGCGGACCGCAAGAGACCCAGTACTTC
J: TRBJ2-7; D: TRBD2; V: TRBV2; size: many; CDR3: CARGLAGAEEQYF; DNA: TGTGCCAGAGGACTAGCGGGAGCGGAAGAGCAGTACTTC
J: TRBJ2-1; D: .; V: TRBV19; size: .; CDR3: CAPWVANEQFF; DNA: TGTGCCCCATGGGTGGCAAATGAGCAGTTCTTC
J: TRBJ1-2; D: .; V: TRBV7-2; size: many; CDR3: CASSSVGNYGYTF; DNA: TGTGCCAGCAGCTCAGTCGGGAACTATGGCTACACCTTC
J: TRBJ2-5; D: TRBD1; V: TRBV20-1; size: .; CDR3: CSATGPFRDRVSRENQYF; DNA: TGCAGTGCCACAGGACCCTTCCGGGACAGGGTTTCAAGAGAGAACCAGTACTTC
J: TRBJ1-5; D: TRBD1; V: TRBV5-6; size: many; CDR3: CASSDGTGWQPQHF; DNA: TGTGCCAGCAGTGACGGGACAGGGTGGCAGCCCCAGCATTTT
J: TRBJ2-7; D: .; V: TRBV20-1; size: many; CDR3: CSARDSRTTSTEQYF; DNA: TGCAGTGCTAGAGATTCGAGGACTACTTCAACCGAGCAGTACTTC
J: TRBJ1-6; D: .; V: TRBV3-1; size: .; CDR3: CASRHTSGGSSPLHF; DNA: TGTGCCAGCAGACATACTAGCGGGGGCAGTTCACCCCTCCACTTT
J: TRBJ1-2; D: .; V: TRBV7-2; size: .; CDR3: CASAKKRLGGGGETYGYTF; DNA: TGTGCCAGCGCGAAGAAGCGCCTAGGAGGGGGGGGAGAAACCTATGGCTACACCTTC
J: TRBJ1-5; D: TRBD1; V: TRBV10-3; size: many; CDR3: CAISRGQGNNQPQHF; DNA: TGTGCCATCAGTAGGGGACAGGGAAACAATCAGCCCCAGCATTTT
J: TRBJ2-5; D: TRBD2; V: TRBV5-5; size: .; CDR3: CASSLAGGGIKTQYF; DNA: TGTGCCAGCAGCTTAGCGGGAGGTGGGATAAAGACCCAGTACTTC
J: TRBJ1-2; D: .; V: TRBV20-1; size: once; CDR3: CSARGPGLGVDSRGYTF; DNA: TGCAGTGCTAGAGGTCCGGGACTGGGTGTAGATTCGAGGGGCTACACCTTC
J: TRBJ1-6; D: TRBD1; V: TRBV6-6; size: .; CDR3: CASSPGTGHSPLHF; DNA: TGTGCCAGCAGCCCCGGGACAGGGCATTCACCCCTCCACTTT
J: TRBJ1-2; D: TRBD1; V: TRBV29-1; size: .; CDR3: CSGKGGSYGYTF; DNA: TGCAGCGGCAAAGGGGGCTCCTATGGCTACACCTTC
J: TRBJ2-5; D: .; V: TRBV7-2; size: .; CDR3: CASSLGGGTQYF; DNA: TGTGCCAGCAGCTTAGGCGGAGGGACCCAGTACTTC
J: TRBJ1-3; D: .; V: TRBV7-8; size: .; CDR3: CASSLGGSVAYGYTIYF; DNA: TGTGCCAGCAGCTTAGGGGGTAGCGTGGCCTATGGCTACACCATATATTTT
J: TRBJ1-2; D: TRBD1; V: TRBV7-9; size: .; CDR3: CASSTDRGFYGYTF; DNA: TGTGCCAGCAGCACGGACAGGGGCTTCTATGGCTACACCTTC
J: TRBJ2-3; D: TRBD1; V: TRBV6-1; size: once; CDR3: CASSEGQGAVDTQYF; DNA: TGTGCCAGCAGTGAGGGACAGGGGGCTGTAGATACGCAGTATTTT
J: TRBJ1-5; D: .; V: TRBV7-2; size: many; CDR3: CASSNGGNSNQPQHF; DNA: TGTGCCAGCAGCAACGGAGGGAATAGCAATCAGCCCCAGCATTTT
J: TRBJ2-1; D: TRBD2; V: TRBV29-1; size: .; CDR3: CSVLGGTSLHEQFF; DNA: TGCAGCGTGTTGGGAGGGACTAGTCTCCATGAGCAGTTCTTC
J: TRBJ2-7; D: TRBD2; V: TRBV27; size: .; CDR3: CASSLASGTYEQYF; DNA: TGTGCCAGCAGTTTGGCTAGCGGAACTTACGAGCAGTACTTC
J: TRBJ1-5; D: TRBD1; V: TRBV7-2; size: .; CDR3: CASSPNRGPDSNQPQHF; DNA: TGTGCCAGCAGCCCAAACAGGGGGCCTGATAGCAATCAGCCCCAGCATTTT
J: TRBJ2-1; D: .; V: TRBV13; size: many; CDR3: CASSLGLLGSYNEQFF; DNA: TGTGCCAGCAGCTTAGGCCTTTTGGGCTCCTACAATGAGCAGTTCTTC
J: TRBJ1-6; D: .; V: TRBV7-9; size: many; CDR3: CASSPRGFAYNSPLHF; DNA: TGTGCCAGCAGCCCGAGGGGGTTCGCCTATAATTCACCCCTCCACTTT
J: TRBJ2-1; D: .; V: TRBV6-6; size: .; CDR3: CASTYGSYNEQFF; DNA: TGTGCCAGCACGTACGGGAGCTACAATGAGCAGTTCTTC
J: TRBJ1-5; D: .; V: TRBV5-8; size: many; CDR3: CASSYRDGSNQPQHF; DNA: TGTGCCAGCAGTTACAGGGACGGTAGCAATCAGCCCCAGCATTTT
J: TRBJ2-1; D: TRBD2; V: TRBV20-1; size: many; CDR3: CSASGGANEQFF; DNA: TGCAGTGCTAGCGGGGGGGCGAATGAGCAGTTCTTC
J: TRBJ2-2; D: .; V: TRBV6-5; size: .; CDR3: CASSDSENTGELFF; DNA: TGTGCCAGCAGTGACTCGGAGAACACCGGGGAGCTGTTTTTT
J: TRBJ1-1; D: TRBD1; V: TRBV9; size: .; CDR3: CASSPQTGMNTGAFF; DNA: TGTGCCAGCAGCCCGCAGACAGGGATGAACACTGGAGCTTTCTTT